This is a list of T cell receptor beta chains from one sample in a study of Graves' ophthalmopathy and Graves' hyperthyroidism. TCRdb fed the multiplex PCR reads into MiXCR, producing one record per CDR3 protein. This table has about 620,000 distinct CDR3 sequences, approximately 21% appearing once. Sample: peripheral blood. The receptors originated from a woman aged 18-35 years with stable Graves' hyperthyroidism. Some clones in this sample may be carry-over from other donors' samples. CDR3s leave out the opening cysteine and the closing phenylalanine or tryptophan. The D gene is left open where the match is weak.

d_call | v_call | cdr3_aa
- | TRBV18 | ASSPTSWVSTEAF
TRBD1 | TRBV20-1 | SARRQDREVEQY
- | TRBV5-1 | ASSSGSLATGELF
TRBD1 | TRBV12-3/TRBV12-4 | ASSFQGDEQY
- | TRBV5-1 | ASSLRQGVETQY
TRBD1 | TRBV18 | ASSPRDRGDYGYT
TRBD1 | TRBV28 | ASKVSTGFNQPQH
TRBD1 | TRBV20-1 | SALQAQDRGINYGYT
- | TRBV7-2 | ASSQDELGDIIETQY
TRBD1 | TRBV12-3/TRBV12-4 | ASSLGTGVRETQY
TRBD1 | TRBV27 | ASRFQGATGELF
- | TRBV3-1 | ASSQGGRFDQY
TRBD1 | TRBV19 | ASRLAGTENSPLH
TRBD1 | TRBV28 | ASSRPTGGKYEQY
TRBD1 | TRBV6-6 | ASSSGITGGRDLRNQPQH
TRBD1 | TRBV6-5 | ASSYGDSVNSPLH
- | TRBV10-3 | AISSPRVGYEQY
- | TRBV30 | AWSEGPLHNQPQH
- | TRBV6-5 | ASSSGTQETQY
- | TRBV25-1 | ASSFSGQTIYEQY
TRBD1 | TRBV2 | ASRDRGQTSWPQH
- | TRBV7-3 | ASSLTWELEAF
TRBD2 | TRBV28 | ASTTRGESYEQY
- | TRBV12-3/TRBV12-4 | ASSRSVEGDYGYT
- | TRBV6-5 | ASSLSAGTMGQY
- | TRBV3-1 | ASSQPGETQY
- | TRBV6-1 | ASMWEVEHQPQH
- | TRBV9 | ASSHLGGARDGYT
TRBD1 | TRBV18 | ASSPLGDRAGYT
TRBD1 | TRBV6-2/TRBV6-3 | ATEGAGGPSTEAF
TRBD1 | TRBV10-1 | ASSDGTGPYEQY
TRBD1 | TRBV6-5 | ASRSIGTDQETQY
- | TRBV6-1 | ASSEGENEQY
- | TRBV7-2 | ASSSAWANRGEQY
- | TRBV12-3/TRBV12-4 | ASSSRTVKAYEQY
- | TRBV7-9 | ASDQSSSGNTIY